The subject of this entry is one T cell receptor (beta chain). Its target is unknown. This specimen comes from a study of PD-L1 blockade in urothelial cancer. Study as a whole: Prior chemotherapy ranged from 0 to 3 regimens per patient. Researchers found blood samples held a median of roughly 140,000 T cells.

Method: immunoSEQ multiplex PCR; TCRdb's copy keeps in-frame clones and lacks some. The table shows about 51,000 clones, with around 88% occurring only once. CDR1 is SQVTM and CDR2 is ANQGSEA in the germline V gene. This CDR3 has 15 amino acids. V lost 0 bases and J lost 7, with 18 bases in between. Findings and limits, study-wide: Sub-median blood TCR clonality before treatment predicted longer survival. In blood at 3 weeks, tumor-associated clones expanded more among patients with durable benefit.

The clonotype originates from a man in his sixties with urothelial cancer. The chain joins TRBV29-1 to TRBJ1-2, with a tentative D call TRBD1 (5 bases). The material sequenced was PBMCs, taken around atezolizumab (anti-PD-L1) treatment. The CDR3 protein is CSVEDWGGRGVGYTF. DNA for the CDR3: TGCAGCGTTGAAGATTGGGGGGGAAGAGGTGTTGGCTACACCTTC.